This entry is about one T cell receptor beta chain. Its antigen is undetermined. This may be a read error, as it is one base from a much larger clone. This sample stems from a study of Graves' ophthalmopathy and Graves' hyperthyroidism. The study, taken as a whole, reports: Its predictions of ophthalmopathy progression gave the model over 70% sensitivity and approximately 72% specificity. Blood also held most thyroid clonotypes expanded above 0.001 frequency.

Clinical symptoms, serum thyroxine, TRAb, thyroid ultrasound and orbital computed tomography were relied on for diagnosis. PBMCs were density-gradient isolated from approximately 10 ml fresh blood. Using RNA transcripts, the TCR beta CDR3 regions were amplified. Second-round multiplex PCR came after first-round RT-PCR with HTBI primers. MiXCR was run by TCRdb on the multiplex PCR reads, yielding one entry per CDR3 protein. In the table there are about 700,000 distinct CDR3 sequences, roughly 40% of which are singletons. Trimming pared 5 bases from V and 7 bases from J, leaving 20 bases between. The CDR3 has 15 residues. Looked up from germline, CDR1 is LNHNV and CDR2 is YYDKDF (reference sequence).

Sample: peripheral blood. This clonotype originated in an adult man with Graves' ophthalmopathy. The gene calls are TRBV15 and TRBJ1-1, with D tentatively TRBD1 (6 bases). CDR3 bases: TGTGCCACCAGCGGAGCTCCCGGGGGGGGCCTTGAAGCTTTCTTT. Translated: CATSGAPGGGLEAFF. The variable domain in full, with the rest retrieved from reference TRBV15 and TRBJ1-1, is DAMVIQNPRYQVTQFGKPVTLSCSQTLNHNVMYWYQQKSSQAPKLLFHYYDKDFNNEADTPDNFQSRRPNTSFCFLDIRSPGLGDTAMYLCATSGAPGGGLEAFFGQGTRLTVV.